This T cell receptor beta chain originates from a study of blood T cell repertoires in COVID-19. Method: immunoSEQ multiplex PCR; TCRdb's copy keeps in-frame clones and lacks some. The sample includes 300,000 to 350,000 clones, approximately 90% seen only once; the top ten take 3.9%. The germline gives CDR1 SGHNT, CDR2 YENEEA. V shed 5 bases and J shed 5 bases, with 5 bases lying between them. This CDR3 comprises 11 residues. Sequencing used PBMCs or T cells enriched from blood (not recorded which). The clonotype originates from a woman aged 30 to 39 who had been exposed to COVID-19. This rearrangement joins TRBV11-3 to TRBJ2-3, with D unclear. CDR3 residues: CASSRGDTQYF. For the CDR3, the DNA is TGTGCCAGCAGCCGCGGAGATACGCAGTATTTT.